This T cell receptor (beta chain) was observed in a study of OX40 agonist ivuxolimab in advanced cancers. Collection of blood occurred at baseline, at cycle 4 day 1, and at cycle 7 day 1. Libraries were prepared by immunoSEQ multiplex PCR; TCRdb keeps only in-frame clonotypes and omits some of them. The sample contains 50,000 to 80,000 clones, roughly 80% of which appear only once. The source of this sequence is an adult with an advanced solid tumor such as melanoma, head and neck, liver or kidney cancer. The specimen was CD4+ or CD8+ T cells sorted from blood, collected in a trial of the OX40 agonist ivuxolimab.

The CDR3 DNA reads as TGTGCCAGCAGCGCCACAGGGACGTCAGAGACCCAGTACTTC. This gives the protein CASSATGTSETQYF. The V gene is TRBV7-3, the J gene TRBJ2-5, with a tentative D call TRBD1 (6 bases). Trimming took 5 bases from V and 4 from J, leaving 14 bases between them. The length of the CDR3 is 14 residues. Germline V gene sequence: CDR1 SGHTA, CDR2 FQGTGA. The full variable domain, with the rest looked up from reference TRBV7-3 and TRBJ2-5, is GAGVSQTPSNKVTEKGKYVELRCDPISGHTALYWYRQSLGQGPEFLIYFQGTGAADDSGLPNDRFFAVRPEGSVSTLKIQRTERGDSAVYLCASSATGTSETQYFGPGTRLLVL.